The 28 T cell receptor beta chains below all came from one sample that was sequenced in a study of blood T cell repertoires in COVID-19. Libraries were prepared by immunoSEQ multiplex PCR; TCRdb keeps only in-frame clonotypes and omits some of them. The sample lists 40,000 to 50,000 clones, approximately 87% occurring once. Input material: peripheral blood. The receptor set was obtained from an elderly woman with COVID-19, enrolled during active disease.

This chain joins TRBV2 and TRBJ1-1; the match to TRBD1 covers 7 bases. J was trimmed by 5 bases and V by 10 bases; bases with no gene match: 4. Germline lookup yields CDR1 SNHLY and CDR2 FYNNEI. This CDR3 has 11 residues. The CDR3 loop is CAKQGSTEAFF. In DNA, the CDR3 is TGTGCCAAACAGGGGAGTACTGAAGCTTTCTTT.

The V call is TRBV30, the J call TRBJ1-3, with 7 bases lining up with TRBD1. From germline, CDR1 is GTSNPN and CDR2 SVGIG (reference sequence). The CDR3 consists of 17 residues. The V segment lost 1 base and the J segment 0 bases; nucleotides outside the gene matches: 9. In DNA, the CDR3 is TGTGCCTGGAGTGGACAGGGCGGTTTGTACTCTGGAAACACCATATATTTT. Encoded protein: CAWSGQGGLYSGNTIYF.

In the case of this clone: Other DNA sequences from this sample encode an identical CDR3 as well. The chain employs TRBV19 and TRBJ1-1, with 9 positions matching TRBD1. The CDR3 has 13 residues. Germline V gives CDR1 LNHDA, CDR2 SQIVND (reference sequence). The V gene end was trimmed by 6 bases and the J gene end by 1 base; junction bases not matched to a gene: 0. As DNA, the CDR3 is TGTGCCAGTAGGGACAGGGGGAACACTGAAGCTTTCTTT. Its translation: CASRDRGNTEAFF. Using reference TRBV19 and TRBJ1-1 for the parts outside the CDR3, the full variable domain is DGGITQSPKYLFRKEGQNVTLSCEQNLNHDAMYWYRQDPGQGLRLIYYSQIVNDFQKGDIAEGYSVSREKKESFPLTVTSAQKNPTAFYLCASRDRGNTEAFFGQGTRLTVV.

The rearrangement links TRBV28 to TRBJ2-7, with TRBD2 matching over 9 bases. CDR3 length equals 15 residues. The V segment lost 6 bases and the J segment 6 bases; nucleotides outside the gene matches: 12. The germline V gene has CDR1 MDHEN and CDR2 SYDVKM. This chain's CDR3 is CASRVFGGRASEQYF. In DNA form, the CDR3 reads TGTGCCAGCAGGGTTTTCGGCGGGAGGGCCAGCGAGCAGTACTTC.

This chain connects TRBV18 to TRBJ2-7; the match to TRBD1 covers 7 bases. Trimming cost V 3 bases and J 7 bases; bases outside gene matches: 12. The CDR3 length is 15 residues. The germline V gene encodes CDR1 KGHSH and CDR2 LQKENI. The CDR3 is CASSPRTGPPGEQYF. The DNA for the CDR3 is TGTGCCAGCTCACCGCGGACAGGCCCCCCTGGGGAGCAGTACTTC.

The chain employs TRBV6-4 and TRBJ2-1, with 9 nucleotides matching TRBD2. Germline assignment: CDR1 MRHNA and CDR2 SNTAGT. CDR3 size: 17 residues. J gave up 4 bases and V 0 bases, and 7 bases lay outside the gene matches. The CDR3, as DNA: TGTGCCAGCAGTGACTCGAAGGCTAGCGGGACTTACAATGAGCAGTTCTTC. This gives the protein CASSDSKASGTYNEQFF.

The chain employs TRBV7-2 and TRBJ2-7; 10 bases fit TRBD2. CDR3 size: 16 residues. The germline V gene has CDR1 SGHTA and CDR2 FQGNSA. V trimming: 5 bases; J trimming: 6 bases; junction bases outside the gene matches: 13. In DNA form, the CDR3 reads TGTGCCAGCAGCCCGTCCCCTAGCGGGAGTATCGGCGAGCAGTACTTC. Amino acid sequence: CASSPSPSGSIGEQYF.

This chain connects TRBV18 to TRBJ2-3; D uncertain. CDR1 and CDR2 from the germline V gene are KGHSH and LQKENI. The ends were cut back, 0 bases at V and 2 bases at J, with 6 bases in the middle. The CDR3 is made up of 14 amino acids. DNA of the CDR3: TGTGCCAGCTCACCACCCGTCTACACAGATACGCAGTATTTT. As protein: CASSPPVYTDTQYF.

This chain links TRBV30 with TRBJ2-2; possible D gene TRBD2, 7 bases. The germline gives CDR1 GTSNPN, CDR2 SVGIG (reference sequence). CDR3 length: 16 residues. Between the trimmed V and J ends, which lost 4 bases and 4 bases, there was a span of 19 bases. CDR3 nucleotides: TGTGCCTGGACCGAATGGGGGGGGCGCGTCACCGGGGAGCTGTTTTTT. Its protein product is CAWTEWGGRVTGELFF. Together with reference TRBV30 and TRBJ2-2, the CDR3 gives the full variable domain: SQTIHQWPATLVQPVGSPLSLECTVEGTSNPNLYWYRQAAGRGLQLLFYSVGIGQISSEVPQNLSASRPQDRQFILSSKKLLLSDSGFYLCAWTEWGGRVTGELFFGEGSRLTVL.

This sequence joins TRBV6-6 and TRBJ2-3; D is unclear. V was trimmed by 0 bases and J by 2 bases, leaving 9 bases between them. The CDR3 spans 15 residues. Germline V CDR1 and CDR2: MNHNY, SVGAGI (reference sequence). For the CDR3, the DNA is TGTGCCAGCAGTTACTCCCCCAGAAACACAGATACGCAGTATTTT. Its translation: CASSYSPRNTDTQYF.

This clone has just a few counts. V is TRBV4-2 and J is TRBJ2-7; D is unresolved. Germline CDR1 and CDR2: LGHNA and YNFKEQ. With 0 bases removed from V and 4 bases from J, the gap between germline ends came to 13 bases. This CDR3 has 15 residues. The CDR3 bases are TGTGCCAGCAGCCAAGATTCCCCCCCGCGTTACGAGCAGTACTTC. Its protein is CASSQDSPPRYEQYF.

The genes are TRBV5-1 and TRBJ1-5; 7 bases map to TRBD1. The V segment lost 5 bases and the J segment 0 bases; nucleotides outside the gene matches: 5. Germline CDR1 SGHRS, CDR2 YFSETQ. This CDR3 contains 15 residues. The CDR3 DNA sequence: TGCGCCAGCAGTCCAACAGGGGTTAGCAATCAGCCCCAGCATTTT. It yields the protein CASSPTGVSNQPQHF.

The chain combines TRBV15 with TRBJ2-7, with TRBD1 as a possible D gene (5 bases). CDR1 and CDR2 from the germline V gene are LNHNV and YYDKDF (reference sequence). Deletions cut 2 bases from V and 2 bases from J, with 16 bases between. This CDR3 region has 16 residues. The CDR3 region is CATSRHPSTETYEQYF. DNA for the CDR3: TGTGCCACCAGCAGACACCCGTCGACAGAGACCTACGAGCAGTACTTC.

This clone was detected only a few times. V gene TRBV19 combines with J gene TRBJ1-1; D may be TRBD1 (6 bases). CDR1 and CDR2 (germline): LNHDA, SQIVND (reference sequence). This CDR3 comprises 14 residues. Trimming removed 2 bases at V and 4 bases at J, with 11 bases between. The CDR3 region has the DNA TGTGCCAGTAGTATACGGGGGGCGCCCACTGAAGCTTTCTTT. It translates to CASSIRGAPTEAFF.

The chain links TRBV6-5 to TRBJ2-1, with TRBD2 as a possible D gene (6 bases). Per the germline V gene, CDR1 is MNHEY and CDR2 is SVGAGI. V gave up 2 bases and J gave up 9 bases, with 8 bases separating them. CDR3 length: 12 residues. DNA for the CDR3: TGTGCCAGCAGTTACGGGGGGAGTGAGCAGTTCTTC. It specifies CASSYGGSEQFF.

The gene calls are TRBV29-1 and TRBJ2-5; 7 nucleotides agree with TRBD1. V was pared by 4 bases and J by 2 bases, with 7 bases of the junction left unmatched. The CDR3 is made up of 14 amino acids. The germline V gene has CDR1 SQVTM and CDR2 ANQGSEA. CDR3 nucleotides: TGCAGCGTTGCTAAGGACAGGACTCAAGAGACCCAGTACTTC. Its translation: CSVAKDRTQETQYF.

This clone was counted a few times. J is TRBJ2-5 and V is TRBV5-1, with 13 nucleotides matching TRBD2. The V gene's germline CDR1 is SGHRS and CDR2 YFSETQ. J was trimmed by 4 bases and V by 4 bases; bases with no gene match: 4. The CDR3 is 15 residues long. The DNA for the CDR3 is TGCGCCAGCAGCCCTGGACTAGCGGGGGTAGAGACCCAGTACTTC. Protein product: CASSPGLAGVETQYF.

V and J are TRBV19 and TRBJ1-5, with D tentatively TRBD1 (5 bases). Germline CDR1 and CDR2: LNHDA and SQIVND (reference sequence). The CDR3 has 16 residues. V was cut by 0 bases and J by 0 bases, with 9 bases left in between. The CDR3, as DNA: TGTGCCAGTAGTATAGAAGGGGCAGATAGCAATCAGCCCCAGCATTTT. Its translation is CASSIEGADSNQPQHF.

The chain employs TRBV29-1 and TRBJ1-5; D is ambiguous. The CDR3 extends over 17 amino acids. CDR1 is SQVTM, CDR2 ANQGSEA, per germline. V lost 1 base and J 0 bases, leaving 16 bases between the germline ends. The CDR3 region is CSVEAPPPPHSNQPQHF. The CDR3 DNA reads TGCAGCGTTGAAGCTCCACCGCCGCCACATAGCAATCAGCCCCAGCATTTT.

As DNA, the CDR3 is TGTGCCAGCAGCCAAGGGACAGGGCGCAAAAACATTCAGTACTTC. It translates to CASSQGTGRKNIQYF. J is TRBJ2-4 and V is TRBV3-1 (or the pseudogene TRBV3-2), with 8 bases aligning to TRBD1. There are 15 residues in the CDR3. Germline V CDR1 and CDR2: LGHDT, YNNKEL (reference sequence). V trimming: 1 base; J trimming: 3 bases; junction bases outside the gene matches: 2.

This clone was detected only once. CDR3 sequence reads: CATSDLAGGSYNEQFF. As DNA, the CDR3 is TGTGCCACCAGTGATTTAGCGGGAGGGTCCTACAATGAGCAGTTCTTC. The chain uses TRBV24-1 and TRBJ2-1; 10 bases fit TRBD2. Germline V gene data show CDR1 as KGHDR and CDR2 as SFDVKD. V was clipped by 1 base and J by 1 base; unmatched bases: 0. The CDR3 runs to 16 residues.

The rearrangement links TRBV5-5 to TRBJ2-3; D is perhaps TRBD2 (7 bases). V lost 4 bases and J lost 2, with 14 bases in between. CDR1 is SGHKS and CDR2 is YYEKEE in the germline V gene (reference sequence). The CDR3 is 15 amino acids. CDR3 DNA sequence: TGTGCCAGCAGCAATAGGGGGAGGGACACAGATACGCAGTATTTT. Translating gives CASSNRGRDTDTQYF.

The CDR3 DNA is TGTGCCAGCAGTGAGGAGGGACTAGCGGGAGGAAGATGGCAGTTCTTC. Its protein is CASSEEGLAGGRWQFF. This sequence joins TRBV2 and TRBJ2-1, with 15 bases lining up with TRBD2. The CDR3 has 16 residues. V trimming: 3 bases; J trimming: 12 bases; junction bases outside the gene matches: 9. CDR1 SNHLY and CDR2 FYNNEI come from the germline V gene.

The table lists this clone with a count of one. This chain links TRBV19 with TRBJ2-3, with 10 nucleotides matching TRBD2. The J segment lost 7 bases and the V segment lost 2 bases, leaving 6 bases of the junction unmatched. CDR1 is LNHDA and CDR2 is SQIVND in the germline V gene (reference sequence). The CDR3 length is 15 residues. CDR3 sequence (DNA): TGTGCCAGTAGTATACAAGCGGGGGGGAGGTATACGCAGTATTTT. Its translation is CASSIQAGGRYTQYF.

The chain carries TRBV30 and TRBJ1-2; TRBD1 agrees at 12 bases. The germline V gene has CDR1 GTSNPN and CDR2 SVGIG (reference sequence). CDR3 size: 14 residues. The trim removed 3 bases at V and 8 bases at J, leaving 7 bases unmatched. The CDR3 spells CAWSGDRGQRGYTF. The CDR3 DNA reads as TGTGCCTGGAGCGGGGACAGGGGGCAGCGGGGCTACACCTTC.

The chain recombines TRBV18 with TRBJ1-1; D unclear. CDR3 size: 16 residues. Germline values: CDR1 KGHSH, CDR2 LQKENI. V gave up 3 bases and J gave up 1 base, with 15 bases separating them. CDR3 DNA: TGTGCCAGCTCACCGGCCGGGGTTCGACGGAACACTGAAGCTTTCTTT. Amino acid sequence: CASSPAGVRRNTEAFF.

This chain links TRBV12-3 or TRBV12-4 with TRBJ1-1, with TRBD1 as a possible D gene (5 bases). V was shortened by 6 bases and J by 2 bases, with 7 bases between the two germline ends. This CDR3 contains 12 residues. The CDR3 here is CASSQGNTEAFF. DNA of the CDR3: TGTGCCAGCAGCCAGGGAAACACTGAAGCTTTCTTT.

This clone has more than one count but fewer than ten. The chain links TRBV6-2 or TRBV6-3 to TRBJ2-7; D unresolved. The V end was cut by 2 bases, the J end by 0 bases, with 8 bases between. The CDR3 covers 14 residues. Germline V gene sequence: CDR1 MNHEY, CDR2 SVGEGT. CDR3 sequence (DNA): TGTGCCAGCAGTTACCAGGCGCACTCCTACGAGCAGTACTTC. Translated, it gives CASSYQAHSYEQYF.